The 28 T cell receptor beta chains in this list originate from one sample, sequenced in a study of shared clonotypes between healthy human individuals. Sequencing used immunoSEQ multiplex PCR; TCRdb keeps in-frame clones, though not all of them. The sample has 950,000 to 1,200,000 clones, around three quarters seen once; the top ten hold 0.7% to 0.95%. Input material: memory CD4+ T cells from PBMCs. Noted subset: CD45RA-negative fraction. These receptors were taken from a man aged 18-30 years in good health. Some clones in this sample may be carry-over from other donors' samples.

There are a few counts of this clone. This rearrangement joins TRBV7-6 to TRBJ2-3; TRBD1 agrees at 7 bases. The CDR3 has 14 residues. V lost 5 bases, J lost 3 bases, and 5 bases stayed unmatched. Germline-derived CDR1 and CDR2 are SGHVS and FNYEAQ. CDR3 DNA: TGTGCCAGCAGCCAAAACAGGGGAACAGATACGCAGTATTTT. It encodes CASSQNRGTDTQYF.

The chain employs TRBV28 and TRBJ1-6; TRBD1 matches at 7 bases. Germline V gene lookup returns CDR1 MDHEN and CDR2 SYDVKM. Unmatched junction bases numbered 7, after V lost 6 bases and J lost 5 bases. This CDR3 has 15 residues. The DNA for the CDR3 is TGTGCCAGCAGCACCCCAGGGGGGGATAATTCACCCCTCCACTTT. Translated, it gives CASSTPGGDNSPLHF.

The chain has TRBV6-6 and TRBJ2-7; 7 bases map to TRBD2. Germline trimming cut 4 bases from V and 3 bases from J; bases unmatched to any gene: 6. The CDR3 has 14 residues. Germline-derived CDR1 and CDR2 are MNHNY and SVGAGI (reference sequence). The CDR3 here is CASSSPGLRYEQYF. CDR3 coding DNA: TGTGCCAGCAGTTCTCCGGGACTACGCTACGAGCAGTACTTC.

V gene TRBV6-6 combines with J gene TRBJ2-1; D possibly corresponds to TRBD1 (5 bases). The CDR3 length is 14 residues. Germline values: CDR1 MNHNY, CDR2 SVGAGI (reference sequence). V gave up 2 bases and J gave up 4 bases, with 9 bases separating them. The CDR3 DNA is TGTGCCAGCAGTTACCCCAAGGGGTACAATGAGCAGTTCTTC. Translated, it gives CASSYPKGYNEQFF.

The chain is built from TRBV29-1 and TRBJ2-7; 7 bases align to TRBD2. There are 14 residues in the CDR3. The germline CDR1 and CDR2 sequences are SQVTM and ANQGSEA. Germline trimming cut 6 bases from V and 3 bases from J; bases unmatched to any gene: 11. CDR3 coding DNA: TGCAGCGTGGGGGTGACTAGCCGACACTACGAGCAGTACTTC. This encodes CSVGVTSRHYEQYF.

The chain combines TRBV15 with TRBJ2-2; no clear D gene. Germline V gene data show CDR1 as LNHNV and CDR2 as YYDKDF (reference sequence). CDR3 size: 15 residues. Trimming took off 1 base at V and 5 bases at J, with 11 bases between the two ends. Here the CDR3 DNA reads TGTGCCACCAGCAGAGGTAATGCGGAGACCGGGGAGCTGTTTTTT. This gives the protein CATSRGNAETGELFF.

The genes are TRBV7-9 and TRBJ1-3; 9 nucleotides align to TRBD1. V lost 6 bases, J lost 4 bases, and 4 bases stayed unmatched. The CDR3 totals 14 residues. Germline assignment: CDR1 SEHNR and CDR2 FQNEAQ (reference sequence). Here the CDR3 DNA reads TGTGCCAGCAGGAACAGGGGGCTGGGAAACACCATATATTTT. Protein sequence: CASRNRGLGNTIYF.

This chain uses TRBV1 with TRBJ2-7; the table's D gene call, TRBD1, was not cross checked with the DNA. TRBV1 is a pseudogene locus. This CDR3 is 15 amino acids long. The CDR3 DNA sequence: TGCACCAGCAGCCTCCGACCCGGGACAGGGGGCGAGCAGTACTTC. Its translation: CTSSLRPGTGGEQYF.

J is TRBJ1-5 and V is TRBV28; D call uncertain. The CDR3 consists of 12 residues. Germline CDR1 is MDHEN and CDR2 is SYDVKM. Trimming took off 5 bases at V and 6 bases at J, with 8 bases between the two ends. CDR3 residues: CASSPPLQPQHF. In DNA form, the CDR3 reads TGTGCCAGCAGTCCCCCCCTTCAGCCCCAGCATTTT.

The chain employs TRBV5-1 and TRBJ2-5; 14 bases map to TRBD2. Germline V gene data show CDR1 as SGHRS and CDR2 as YFSETQ. The trim removed 2 bases at V and 1 base at J, leaving 4 bases unmatched. This CDR3 comprises 17 residues. The CDR3 loop is CASSFKGTSGGQETQYF. The CDR3 bases are TGCGCCAGCAGCTTTAAAGGGACTAGCGGGGGCCAAGAGACCCAGTACTTC.

The genes are TRBV5-6 and TRBJ2-7, with D unclear. This CDR3 spans 13 amino acids. Germline CDR1 reads SGHDT; CDR2 reads YYEEEE. The V and J ends lost 2 bases and 3 bases respectively, with 9 bases between them. For the CDR3, the DNA is TGTGCCAGCAGCTTTAATGATTTCTACGAGCAGTACTTC. The encoded protein is CASSFNDFYEQYF.

The chain is built from TRBV29-1 and TRBJ1-2; TRBD1 matches at 7 bases. The germline CDR1 and CDR2 sequences are SQVTM and ANQGSEA. After removal of 6 bases from V and 2 bases from J, the junction contained 6 bases not matched to a gene. This CDR3 has 13 residues. CDR3 nucleotides: TGCAGCGTCCCGGCAGGGGGGAACTATGGCTACACCTTC. Its translation is CSVPAGGNYGYTF.

The gene calls are TRBV18 and TRBJ2-7; D remains unclear. CDR1 KGHSH and CDR2 LQKENI come from the germline V gene. CDR3 length: 12 residues. V lost 6 bases, J lost 7 bases, and 13 bases lay in between. This CDR3 is CASSSEFEEQYF. CDR3 nucleotide sequence: TGTGCCAGCTCCTCAGAGTTTGAGGAGCAGTACTTC. Combining the CDR3 with reference TRBV18 and TRBJ2-7 gives the whole variable domain NAGVMQNPRHLVRRRGQEARLRCSPMKGHSHVYWYRQLPEEGLKFMVYLQKENIIDESGMPKERFSAEFPKEGPSILRIQQVVRGDSAAYFCASSSEFEEQYFGPGTRLTVT.

The CDR3 region is CASGLAGVPEQFF. The DNA for the CDR3 is TGTGCCAGCGGGCTAGCGGGAGTCCCTGAGCAGTTCTTC. The chain is built from TRBV2 and TRBJ2-1, with 10 bases fitting TRBD2. In germline, CDR1 is SNHLY, CDR2 FYNNEI. Losses at the gene ends were 8 bases for V and 9 bases for J; bases not matched to a gene: 7. This CDR3 comprises 13 residues.

J is TRBJ2-7 and V is TRBV7-2; TRBD1 agrees at 9 bases. J was trimmed by 5 bases and V by 5 bases; bases with no gene match: 7. CDR1 is SGHTA and CDR2 is FQGNSA in the germline V gene. This CDR3 spans 14 amino acids. CDR3 amino acids: CASSQDRGRNEQYF. The CDR3 DNA is TGTGCCAGCAGCCAAGACAGGGGGAGGAACGAGCAGTACTTC.

This clone was seen once. The chain joins TRBV18 to TRBJ2-1; D ambiguous. Trimming left V 2 bases short and J 5 bases short, with 4 bases between. The germline gives CDR1 KGHSH, CDR2 LQKENI. The CDR3 consists of 12 residues. The CDR3 DNA is TGTGCCAGCTCACCAGAAGACAATGAGCAGTTCTTC. Its protein product is CASSPEDNEQFF.

The chain employs TRBV16 and TRBJ2-7; D may correspond to TRBD1 or TRBD2 (5 bases each). The ends were cut back, 8 bases at V and 4 bases at J, with 15 bases in the middle. The length of the CDR3 is 13 residues. The germline V gene encodes CDR1 KGHSY and CDR2 FQNENV. The CDR3: CASALRERYEQYF. CDR3 sequence (DNA): TGTGCCAGCGCCCTCAGGGAGAGGTACGAGCAGTACTTC. Full variable domain (remainder filled in from reference TRBV16 and TRBJ2-7): GEEVAQTPKHLVRGEGQKAKLYCAPIKGHSYVFWYQQVLKNEFKFLISFQNENVFDETGMPKERFSAKCLPNSPCSLEIQATKLEDSAVYFCASALRERYEQYFGPGTRLTVT.

The V and J genes are TRBV28 and TRBJ2-1; TRBD2 matches at 9 bases. Germline CDR1 and CDR2: MDHEN and SYDVKM. The trim removed 4 bases at V and 7 bases at J, leaving 14 bases unmatched. The CDR3 has 17 residues. CDR3 residues: CASSYYYSGRTKNEQFF. The CDR3 DNA sequence: TGTGCCAGCAGTTATTACTACAGCGGGAGGACGAAGAATGAGCAGTTCTTC.

The V and J genes are TRBV5-1 and TRBJ2-2, with no clear D. V was pared by 4 bases and J by 6 bases, with 10 bases between. This CDR3 is 13 amino acids long. Germline V gene sequence: CDR1 SGHRS, CDR2 YFSETQ. CDR3 residues: CASSDLVPGELFF. The DNA for the CDR3 is TGCGCCAGCAGCGATTTAGTCCCCGGGGAGCTGTTTTTT.

This chain uses TRBV5-1 with TRBJ2-5; 10 bases agree with TRBD2. Germline V gives CDR1 SGHRS, CDR2 YFSETQ. With V trimmed by 4 bases and J by 2 bases, 5 bases remained unmatched. The CDR3 has 15 amino acids. CDR3 sequence (DNA): TGCGCCAGCAGCACGGGACTAGCGATTCAAGAGACCCAGTACTTC. This gives the protein CASSTGLAIQETQYF.

This clone was counted a single time. The chain is built from TRBV21-1 and TRBJ2-7; the table names TRBD2, a call not compared with the DNA. TRBV21-1 is annotated as a pseudogene. The CDR3 spans 14 residues. CDR3 in amino acids: CASSLPRGNHEQYF. Here the CDR3 DNA reads TGTGCCAGCAGCCTACCTCGGGGGAACCACGAGCAGTACTTC.

The chain employs TRBV6-4 and TRBJ2-2, with D maybe TRBD2 (6 bases). Trimming removed 5 bases at V and 0 bases at J, with 10 bases between. This CDR3 comprises 15 residues. Germline lookup yields CDR1 MRHNA and CDR2 SNTAGT. This CDR3 is CASSSEGTNTGELFF. The CDR3 nucleotides are TGTGCCAGCAGTTCGGAGGGGACGAACACCGGGGAGCTGTTTTTT.

The chain is built from TRBV27 and TRBJ2-7, with 7 bases identical to TRBD2. This CDR3 has 14 amino acids. Germline loops: CDR1 MNHEY, CDR2 SMNVEV (reference sequence). V lost 7 bases, J lost 2 bases, and 8 bases stayed unmatched. CDR3 amino acids: CASTWRERAYEQYF. CDR3 nucleotides: TGTGCCAGCACTTGGCGGGAGCGGGCCTACGAGCAGTACTTC.

The chain is built from TRBV4-1 and TRBJ2-5, with a possible D match to TRBD1 (5 bases). Matching the DNA end better, TRBJ2-7 makes the J call doubtful. Looked up from germline, CDR1 is MGHRA and CDR2 is YSYEKL. The CDR3 is 11 amino acids. The CDR3 nucleotides read TGCGCCAGCAGCCAACAGGGCGAGCAGTACTTC. It specifies CASSQQGEQYF.

In regard to this clone: This sequence may be a read error, since a much larger clone differs from it by one base. Other nucleotide sequences from this sample produce the same CDR3. The chain uses TRBV6-1 and TRBJ2-1; D is unclear. The CDR3 is 11 amino acids. The germline V and J ends were trimmed by 6 bases and 4 bases, with 4 bases remaining between them. Germline CDR1 MNHNS, CDR2 SASEGT. CDR3 region: CASSLYNEQFF. CDR3 sequence (DNA): TGTGCCAGCAGCTTGTACAATGAGCAGTTCTTC.

Points on this clone: Other DNA sequences within the sample encode an identical CDR3. The V and J genes are TRBV7-9 and TRBJ2-5; no firm D call. CDR3 length: 12 amino acids. The V end lost 0 bases, the J end lost 5 bases, and 4 bases lay between the germline ends. Per germline, CDR1 SEHNR and CDR2 FQNEAQ (reference sequence). CDR3 coding DNA: TGTGCCAGCAGCTTAGCGGCCGAGACCCAGTACTTC. Translated, it gives CASSLAAETQYF.

The chain carries TRBV28 and TRBJ1-2; 7 bases map to TRBD1. Per the germline V gene, CDR1 is MDHEN and CDR2 is SYDVKM. The V gene end was trimmed by 6 bases and the J gene end by 4 bases; junction bases not matched to a gene: 5. This CDR3 is built from 13 residues. Written as DNA, the CDR3 is TGTGCCAGCAGACGACAGGGTCCCTATGGCTACACCTTC. It yields the protein CASRRQGPYGYTF.

This chain connects TRBV5-1 to TRBJ2-5; D is perhaps TRBD1 or TRBD2 (5 bases each). CDR3 length: 17 residues. The V gene's germline CDR1 is SGHRS and CDR2 YFSETQ. V lost 0 bases, J lost 7 bases, and 22 bases lay in between. Here the CDR3 reads CASSLESRGAFQGTQYF. CDR3 bases: TGCGCCAGCAGCTTGGAATCCCGGGGAGCTTTCCAGGGGACCCAGTACTTC.